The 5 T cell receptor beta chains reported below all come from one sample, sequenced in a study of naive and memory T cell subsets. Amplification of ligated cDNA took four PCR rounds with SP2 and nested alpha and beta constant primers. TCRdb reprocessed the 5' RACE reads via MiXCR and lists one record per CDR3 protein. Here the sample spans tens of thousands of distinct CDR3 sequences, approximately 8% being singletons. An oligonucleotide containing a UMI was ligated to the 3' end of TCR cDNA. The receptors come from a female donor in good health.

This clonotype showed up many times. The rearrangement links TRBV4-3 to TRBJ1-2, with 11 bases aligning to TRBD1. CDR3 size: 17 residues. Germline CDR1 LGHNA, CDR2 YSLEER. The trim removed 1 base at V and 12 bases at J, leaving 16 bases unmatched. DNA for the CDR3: TGCGCCAGCAGCCAAGTCAAACTCCGGGACAGGGGGGCCCCCCACACCTTC. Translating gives CASSQVKLRDRGAPHTF.

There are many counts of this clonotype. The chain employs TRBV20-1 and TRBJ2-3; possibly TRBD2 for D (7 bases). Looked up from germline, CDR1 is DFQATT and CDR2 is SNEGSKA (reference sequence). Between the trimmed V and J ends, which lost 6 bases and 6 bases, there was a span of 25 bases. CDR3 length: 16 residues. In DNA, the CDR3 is TGCAGTGCCACACCACTGAGGGGGGGCTCGAAGGATACGCAGTATTTT. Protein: CSATPLRGGSKDTQYF.

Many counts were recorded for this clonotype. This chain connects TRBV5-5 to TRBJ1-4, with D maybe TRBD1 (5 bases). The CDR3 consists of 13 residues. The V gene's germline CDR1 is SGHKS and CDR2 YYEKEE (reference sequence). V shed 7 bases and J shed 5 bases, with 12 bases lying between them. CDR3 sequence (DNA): TGTGCCAGCCGAAGGGACTTAAATGAAAAACTGTTTTTT. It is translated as CASRRDLNEKLFF.

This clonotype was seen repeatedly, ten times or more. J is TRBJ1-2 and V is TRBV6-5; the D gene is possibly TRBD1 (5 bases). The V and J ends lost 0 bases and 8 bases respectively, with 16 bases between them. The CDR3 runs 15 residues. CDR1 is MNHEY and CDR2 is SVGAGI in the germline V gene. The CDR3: CASSYSSGGRNGYTF. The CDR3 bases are TGTGCCAGCAGTTACTCGAGTGGGGGGAGGAACGGCTACACCTTC.

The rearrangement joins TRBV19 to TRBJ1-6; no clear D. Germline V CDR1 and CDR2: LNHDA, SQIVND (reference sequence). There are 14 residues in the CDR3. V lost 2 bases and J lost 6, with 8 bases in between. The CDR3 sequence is CASSIWGGNSPLHF. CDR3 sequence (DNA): TGTGCCAGTAGTATATGGGGAGGTAATTCACCCCTCCACTTT.